This T cell receptor beta chain was sequenced for a study of blood T cell repertoires in COVID-19. Study-level background: Donors in the United States, Italy and Spain gave samples during acute or convalescent COVID-19. Nucleic acid was either cDNA or gDNA, and it came from T cells, B-cell-depleted T cells, or PBMCs.

Original processing methods: Nucleated cell number was recorded as an estimate derived from reference gene primer amplification. Assay: immunoSEQ multiplex PCR; the TCRdb copy retains only in-frame clones and omits some. Clonal size and the V and J genes are those of that table, whereas D and trimming came from the DNA. The sample lists fewer than 200,000 clones; around 74% were seen once. The V gene lost 1 base and the J gene lost 9 bases, with 17 bases spanning the gap. Per the germline V gene, CDR1 is SGHKS and CDR2 is YYEKEE (reference sequence). The CDR3 is 15 residues long. Sequencing was done on a sample of peripheral blood. The gene calls are TRBV5-5 and TRBJ1-3; D is uncertain. This TCR came from a woman aged 80 or over with acute or convalescent COVID-19. The CDR3 spells CASSLSGRTSGTIYF. The DNA for the CDR3 is TGTGCCAGCAGCTTGTCAGGCAGGACTTCGGGCACCATATATTTT.